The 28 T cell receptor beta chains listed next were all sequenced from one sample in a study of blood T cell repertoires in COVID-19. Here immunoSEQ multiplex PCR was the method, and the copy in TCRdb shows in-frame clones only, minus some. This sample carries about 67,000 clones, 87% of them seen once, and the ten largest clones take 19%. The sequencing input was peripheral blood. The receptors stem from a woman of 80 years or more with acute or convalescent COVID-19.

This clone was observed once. CDR3 amino acids: CATSTDRNHQANYGYTF. In DNA, the CDR3 is TGTGCCACCAGCACGGACAGGAATCATCAAGCTAACTATGGCTACACCTTC. The rearrangement uses TRBV15 and TRBJ1-2, with TRBD1 matching 7 bases. The ends lost 4 bases at V and 0 bases at J; junction bases unmatched: 11. This CDR3 is built from 17 residues. Germline V gene data show CDR1 as LNHNV and CDR2 as YYDKDF (reference sequence).

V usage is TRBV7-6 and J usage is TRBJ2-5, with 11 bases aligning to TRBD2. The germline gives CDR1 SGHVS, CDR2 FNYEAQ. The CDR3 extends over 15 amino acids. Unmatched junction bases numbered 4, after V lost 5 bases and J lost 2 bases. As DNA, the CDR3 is TGTGCCAGCAGCCAGAGACTAGCGGGACAAGAGACCCAGTACTTC. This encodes CASSQRLAGQETQYF.

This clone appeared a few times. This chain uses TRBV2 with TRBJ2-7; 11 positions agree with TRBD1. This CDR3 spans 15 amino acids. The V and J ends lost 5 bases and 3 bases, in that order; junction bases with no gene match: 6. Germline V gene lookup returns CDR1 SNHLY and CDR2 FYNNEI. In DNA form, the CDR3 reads TGTGCCAGCAGTATGGACAGGGGGCCCGTCTACGAGCAGTACTTC. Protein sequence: CASSMDRGPVYEQYF.

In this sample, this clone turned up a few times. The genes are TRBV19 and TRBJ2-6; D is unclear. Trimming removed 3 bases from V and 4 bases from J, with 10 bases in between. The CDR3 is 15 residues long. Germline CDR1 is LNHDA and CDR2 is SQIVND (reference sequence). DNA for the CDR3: TGTGCCAGTAGTATTTCCGTGAGGGGGGCCAACGTCCTGACTTTC. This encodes CASSISVRGANVLTF.

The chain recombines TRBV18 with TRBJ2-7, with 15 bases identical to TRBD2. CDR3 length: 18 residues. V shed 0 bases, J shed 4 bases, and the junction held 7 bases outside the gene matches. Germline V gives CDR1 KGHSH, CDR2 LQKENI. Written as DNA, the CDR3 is TGTGCCAGCTCACCACCCGGACTAGCGGGAGGGCCGAAGTACGAGCAGTACTTC. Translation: CASSPPGLAGGPKYEQYF. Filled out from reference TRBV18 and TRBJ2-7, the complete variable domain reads NAGVMQNPRHLVRRRGQEARLRCSPMKGHSHVYWYRQLPEEGLKFMVYLQKENIIDESGMPKERFSAEFPKEGPSILRIQQVVRGDSAAYFCASSPPGLAGGPKYEQYFGPGTRLTVT.

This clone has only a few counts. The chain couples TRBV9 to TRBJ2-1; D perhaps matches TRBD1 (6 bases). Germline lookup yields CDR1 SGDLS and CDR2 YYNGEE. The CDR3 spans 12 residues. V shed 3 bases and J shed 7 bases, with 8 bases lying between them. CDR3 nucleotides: TGTGCCAGCAGCGGAACAGGGAATGAGCAGTTCTTC. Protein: CASSGTGNEQFF.

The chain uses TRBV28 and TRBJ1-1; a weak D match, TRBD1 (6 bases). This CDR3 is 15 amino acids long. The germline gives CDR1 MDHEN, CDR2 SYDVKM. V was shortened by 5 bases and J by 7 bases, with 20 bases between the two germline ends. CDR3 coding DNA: TGTGCCAGCAGTCGAGGGGGTCGGGGGGCCCGTGAAGCTTTCTTT. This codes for CASSRGGRGAREAFF.

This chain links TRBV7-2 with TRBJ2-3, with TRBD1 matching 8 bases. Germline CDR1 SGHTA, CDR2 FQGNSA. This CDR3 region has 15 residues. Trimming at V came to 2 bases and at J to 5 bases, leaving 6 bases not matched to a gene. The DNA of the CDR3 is TGTGCCAGCAGCTTAAATGGCGGGACAGGAGATACGCAGTATTTT. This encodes CASSLNGGTGDTQYF.

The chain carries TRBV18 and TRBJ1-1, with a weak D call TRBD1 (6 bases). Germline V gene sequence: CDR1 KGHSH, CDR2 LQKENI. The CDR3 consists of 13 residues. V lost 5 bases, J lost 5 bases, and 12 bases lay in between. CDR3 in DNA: TGTGCCAGCTCAAGAAACAGGGAAACTGAAGCTTTCTTT. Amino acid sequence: CASSRNRETEAFF.

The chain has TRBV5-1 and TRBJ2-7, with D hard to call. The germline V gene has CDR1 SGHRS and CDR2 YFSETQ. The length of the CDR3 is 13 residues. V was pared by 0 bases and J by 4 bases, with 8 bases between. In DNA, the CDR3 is TGCGCCAGCAGCTTGGGCGGAAGGTACGAGCAGTACTTC. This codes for CASSLGGRYEQYF.

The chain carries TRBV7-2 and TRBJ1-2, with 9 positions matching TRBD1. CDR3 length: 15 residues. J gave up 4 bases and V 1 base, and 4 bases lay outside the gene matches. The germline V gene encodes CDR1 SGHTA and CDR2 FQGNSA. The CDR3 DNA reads TGTGCCAGCAGCTTAGGGACAGGGGCGTTCTATGGCTACACCTTC. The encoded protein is CASSLGTGAFYGYTF.

In nucleotides, the CDR3 is TGTGCCAGCAGCCGCGGGCCAGAGAATGAAAAACTGTTTTTT. Its protein is CASSRGPENEKLFF. The chain couples TRBV5-6 to TRBJ1-4; D remains ambiguous. Trimming left V 4 bases short and J 5 bases short, with 12 bases between. CDR3 length: 14 amino acids. Per germline, CDR1 SGHDT and CDR2 YYEEEE.

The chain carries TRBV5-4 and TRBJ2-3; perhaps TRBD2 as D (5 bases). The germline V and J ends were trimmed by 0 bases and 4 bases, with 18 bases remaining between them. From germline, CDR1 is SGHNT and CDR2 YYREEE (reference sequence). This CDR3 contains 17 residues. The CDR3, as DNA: TGTGCCAGCAGCTTGGTTGTTCGGCTAGCAAGTTCAGATACGCAGTATTTT. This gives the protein CASSLVVRLASSDTQYF.

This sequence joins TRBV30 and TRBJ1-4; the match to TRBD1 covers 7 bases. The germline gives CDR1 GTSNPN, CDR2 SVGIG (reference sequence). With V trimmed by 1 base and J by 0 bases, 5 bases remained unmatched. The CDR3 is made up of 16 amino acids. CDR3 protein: CAWSGRGQATNEKLFF. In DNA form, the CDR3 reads TGTGCCTGGAGTGGTCGTGGACAGGCAACTAATGAAAAACTGTTTTTT. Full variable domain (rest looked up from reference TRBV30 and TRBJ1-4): SQTIHQWPATLVQPVGSPLSLECTVEGTSNPNLYWYRQAAGRGLQLLFYSVGIGQISSEVPQNLSASRPQDRQFILSSKKLLLSDSGFYLCAWSGRGQATNEKLFFGSGTQLSVL.

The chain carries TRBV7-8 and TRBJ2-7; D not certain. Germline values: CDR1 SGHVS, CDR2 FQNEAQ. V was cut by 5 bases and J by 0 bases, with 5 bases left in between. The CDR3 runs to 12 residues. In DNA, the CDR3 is TGTGCCAGCAGCACGAGCTCCTACGAGCAGTACTTC. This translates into CASSTSSYEQYF.

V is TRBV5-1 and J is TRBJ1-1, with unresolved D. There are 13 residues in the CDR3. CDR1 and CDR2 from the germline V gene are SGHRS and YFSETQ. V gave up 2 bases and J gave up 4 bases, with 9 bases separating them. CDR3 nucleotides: TGCGCCAGCAGCTTAATTGGCCCCACTGAAGCTTTCTTT. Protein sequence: CASSLIGPTEAFF.

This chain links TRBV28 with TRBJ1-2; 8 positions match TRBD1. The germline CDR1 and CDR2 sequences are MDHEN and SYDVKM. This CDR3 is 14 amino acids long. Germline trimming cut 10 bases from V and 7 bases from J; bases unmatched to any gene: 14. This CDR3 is CATLGTGWAFGYTF. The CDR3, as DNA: TGTGCCACCCTTGGGACAGGATGGGCCTTTGGCTACACCTTC.

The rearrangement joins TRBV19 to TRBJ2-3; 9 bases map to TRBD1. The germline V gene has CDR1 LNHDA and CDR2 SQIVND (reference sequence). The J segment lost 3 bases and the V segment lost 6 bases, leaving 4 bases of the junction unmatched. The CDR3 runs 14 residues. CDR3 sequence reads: CASRTTGGTDTQYF. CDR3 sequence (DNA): TGTGCCAGTAGGACGACAGGGGGGACAGATACGCAGTATTTT.

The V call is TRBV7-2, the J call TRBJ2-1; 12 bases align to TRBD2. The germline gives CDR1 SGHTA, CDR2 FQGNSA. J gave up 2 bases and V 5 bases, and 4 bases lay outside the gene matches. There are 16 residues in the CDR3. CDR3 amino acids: CASSPWTSGTYNEQFF. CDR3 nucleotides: TGTGCCAGCAGCCCCTGGACTAGCGGGACCTACAATGAGCAGTTCTTC.

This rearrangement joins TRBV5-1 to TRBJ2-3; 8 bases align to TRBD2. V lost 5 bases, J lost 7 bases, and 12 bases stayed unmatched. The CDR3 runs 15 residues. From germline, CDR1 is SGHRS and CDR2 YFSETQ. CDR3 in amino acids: CASSTTGTSSYTQYF. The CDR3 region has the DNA TGCGCCAGCAGTACTACCGGGACTAGTTCCTATACGCAGTATTTT.

CDR3 sequence reads: CASSMTGTESTGELFF. As DNA, the CDR3 is TGTGCCAGCAGCATGACCGGGACAGAGTCCACCGGGGAGCTGTTTTTT. The chain joins TRBV9 to TRBJ2-2, with TRBD1 identical over 7 bases. The CDR3 runs to 16 residues. Germline V gene data show CDR1 as SGDLS and CDR2 as YYNGEE. V shed 4 bases and J 4 bases; nucleotides not matched to a gene: 10.

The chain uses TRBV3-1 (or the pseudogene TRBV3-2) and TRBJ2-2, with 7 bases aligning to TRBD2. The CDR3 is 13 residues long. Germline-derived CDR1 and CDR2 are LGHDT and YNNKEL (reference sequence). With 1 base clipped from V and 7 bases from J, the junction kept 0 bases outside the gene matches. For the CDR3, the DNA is TGTGCCAGCAGCCAAGGCGGGAGCGGGGAGCTGTTTTTT. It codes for CASSQGGSGELFF.

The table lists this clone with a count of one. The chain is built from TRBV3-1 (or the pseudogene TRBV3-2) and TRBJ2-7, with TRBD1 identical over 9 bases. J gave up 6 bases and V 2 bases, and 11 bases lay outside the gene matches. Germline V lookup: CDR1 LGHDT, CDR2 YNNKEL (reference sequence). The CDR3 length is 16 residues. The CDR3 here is CASSQLGRTGEPEQYF. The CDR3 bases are TGTGCCAGCAGCCAACTCGGTAGGACAGGGGAGCCCGAGCAGTACTTC.

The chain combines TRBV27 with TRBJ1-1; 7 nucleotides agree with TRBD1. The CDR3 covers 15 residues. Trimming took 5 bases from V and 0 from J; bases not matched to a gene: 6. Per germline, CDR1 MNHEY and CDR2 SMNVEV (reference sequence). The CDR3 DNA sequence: TGTGCCAGCAGTACCCGGACAGGCATGAACACTGAAGCTTTCTTT. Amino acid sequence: CASSTRTGMNTEAFF.

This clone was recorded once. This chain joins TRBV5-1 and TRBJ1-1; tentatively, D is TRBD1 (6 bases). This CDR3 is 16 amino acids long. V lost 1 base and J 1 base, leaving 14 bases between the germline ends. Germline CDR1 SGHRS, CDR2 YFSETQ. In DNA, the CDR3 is TGCGCCAGCAGCTTGCCCGTTGTGGGGGCGAACACTGAAGCTTTCTTT. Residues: CASSLPVVGANTEAFF.

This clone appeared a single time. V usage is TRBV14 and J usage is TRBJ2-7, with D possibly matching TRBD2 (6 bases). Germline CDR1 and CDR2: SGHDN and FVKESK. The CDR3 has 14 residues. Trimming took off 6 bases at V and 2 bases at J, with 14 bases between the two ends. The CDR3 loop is CASRRGGVTYEQYF. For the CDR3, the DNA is TGTGCCAGCAGACGGGGCGGGGTTACCTACGAGCAGTACTTC.

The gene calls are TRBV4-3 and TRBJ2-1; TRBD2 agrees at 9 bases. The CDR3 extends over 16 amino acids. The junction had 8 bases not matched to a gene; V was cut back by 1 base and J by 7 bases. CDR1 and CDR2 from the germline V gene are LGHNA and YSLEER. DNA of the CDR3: TGCGCCAGCAGCCAAGCGGGGAGGCTAGCGGGAAATGAGCAGTTCTTC. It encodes CASSQAGRLAGNEQFF.

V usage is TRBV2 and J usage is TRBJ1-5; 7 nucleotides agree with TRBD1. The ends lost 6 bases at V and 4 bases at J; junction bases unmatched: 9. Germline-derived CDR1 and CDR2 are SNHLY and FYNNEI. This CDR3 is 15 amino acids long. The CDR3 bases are TGTGCCAGCAGATCGGGTGGGACAGAGAATCAGCCCCAGCATTTT. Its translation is CASRSGGTENQPQHF.